The entry below describes one T cell receptor beta chain. Original handling: Researchers report that nucleated cell counts were estimated from reference gene primer amplification. Assay used: immunoSEQ multiplex PCR; TCRdb lists only in-frame clones, some missing. The D gene and trimming were derived from the DNA, and the V and J assignments and clone size from that table. The table has about 230,000 clones, 83% seen once. This specimen comes from a study of blood T cell repertoires in COVID-19. Across the whole study: Acute and convalescent COVID-19 samples came from the United States, Italy and Spain. From T cells, B-cell-depleted T cells, or PBMCs came the material, which was cDNA or gDNA.

The CDR3 runs 11 residues. The V gene's germline CDR1 is SEHNR and CDR2 FQNEAQ (reference sequence). The V and J ends lost 3 bases and 5 bases respectively, with 5 bases between them. This chain uses TRBV7-9 with TRBJ2-7; no definite D call. The sequencing sample was made of peripheral blood. The TCR comes from a woman aged 70-85 years with active or convalescent COVID-19. The CDR3 is CASSFTDEQYF. DNA for the CDR3: TGTGCCAGCAGCTTTACAGACGAGCAGTACTTC.